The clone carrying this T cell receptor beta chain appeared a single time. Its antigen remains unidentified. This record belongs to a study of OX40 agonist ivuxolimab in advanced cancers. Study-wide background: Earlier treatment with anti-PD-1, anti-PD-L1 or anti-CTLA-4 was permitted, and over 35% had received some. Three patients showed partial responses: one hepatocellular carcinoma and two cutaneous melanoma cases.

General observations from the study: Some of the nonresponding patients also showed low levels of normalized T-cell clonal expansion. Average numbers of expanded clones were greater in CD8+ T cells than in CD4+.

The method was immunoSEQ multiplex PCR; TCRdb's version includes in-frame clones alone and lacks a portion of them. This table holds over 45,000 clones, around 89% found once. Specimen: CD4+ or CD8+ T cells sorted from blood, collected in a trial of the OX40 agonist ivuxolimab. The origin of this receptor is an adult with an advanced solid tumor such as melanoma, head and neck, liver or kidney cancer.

The CDR3 reads CASSETGMSGYTF. Written as DNA, the CDR3 is TGTGCCAGCAGTGAGACAGGGATGAGTGGCTACACCTTC. V is TRBV2 and J is TRBJ1-2, with TRBD1 identical over 7 bases. V was clipped by 3 bases and J by 7 bases; unmatched bases: 5. The CDR3 spans 13 residues. Germline CDR1 reads SNHLY; CDR2 reads FYNNEI.